Listed below are T cell receptor beta chains from one sample, sequenced in a study of regulatory T cells in long-lasting Graves disease. TCRdb re-analysed the multiplex PCR reads in MiXCR, keeping a single row per CDR3 protein. Of about 470,000 distinct CDR3 sequences in the sample, around 14% are singletons; the top ten hold roughly a sixth. This sample also belongs to another study, concerning T cells in Graves' hyperthyroidism and ophthalmopathy.

The starting material was peripheral blood mononuclear cells (PBMCs), obtained at new diagnosis, from a patient treated with antithyroid drugs. The source of these receptors is a woman younger than 45 with Graves disease. The CDR3 runs from the conserved cysteine through the conserved F or W. The D gene is left open where the match is weak. Expanded clones get a size class; other rows say once, few or many, or leave the size out.

d_call: TRBD2; v_call: TRBV28; j_call: TRBJ2-3; clone_size: many; cdr3_aa: CASSKGLAGGPDTQYF; cdr3_nt: TGTGCCAGCAGCAAGGGACTAGCGGGGGGACCAGATACGCAGTATTTT
d_call: TRBD2; v_call: TRBV20-1; j_call: TRBJ2-3; clone_size: .; cdr3_aa: CSARDLAGLSADTQYF; cdr3_nt: TGCAGTGCTAGAGATCTAGCGGGACTTTCGGCAGATACGCAGTATTTT
d_call: TRBD1; v_call: TRBV5-4; j_call: TRBJ1-2; clone_size: .; cdr3_aa: CASSFRQGVSGYTF; cdr3_nt: TGTGCCAGCAGCTTCCGACAGGGTGTGAGCGGCTACACCTTC
d_call: TRBD1; v_call: TRBV10-3; j_call: TRBJ1-5; clone_size: many; cdr3_aa: CAISKPGHRGESHQPQHF; cdr3_nt: TGTGCCATCAGTAAACCGGGCCACAGGGGGGAGTCGCATCAGCCCCAGCATTTT
d_call: .; v_call: TRBV7-8; j_call: TRBJ2-5; clone_size: many; cdr3_aa: CASSLGVGPGTQYF; cdr3_nt: TGTGCCAGCAGCTTAGGAGTGGGGCCTGGGACCCAGTACTTC
d_call: TRBD2; v_call: TRBV18; j_call: TRBJ2-5; clone_size: .; cdr3_aa: CASSYRIPGLAGGKEETQYF; cdr3_nt: TGTGCCAGCTCATACAGGATTCCGGGACTAGCGGGAGGGAAGGAGGAGACCCAGTACTTC
d_call: .; v_call: TRBV28; j_call: TRBJ2-7; clone_size: .; cdr3_aa: CASSLPTYEQYF; cdr3_nt: TGTGCCAGCAGTTTACCGACCTACGAGCAGTACTTC
d_call: .; v_call: TRBV5-1; j_call: TRBJ1-1; clone_size: many; cdr3_aa: CASSLVPQVMNTEAFF; cdr3_nt: TGCGCCAGCAGCTTGGTTCCCCAGGTTATGAACACTGAAGCTTTCTTT
d_call: TRBD1; v_call: TRBV4-1; j_call: TRBJ2-4; clone_size: .; cdr3_aa: CASSQGVQGAAKNIQYF; cdr3_nt: TGCGCCAGCAGCCAAGGCGTCCAGGGGGCAGCCAAAAACATTCAGTACTTC
d_call: TRBD2; v_call: TRBV19; j_call: TRBJ2-3; clone_size: few; cdr3_aa: CASSGVSGSVTDTQYF; cdr3_nt: TGTGCCAGTTCCGGCGTGAGCGGGAGTGTCACAGATACGCAGTATTTT
d_call: .; v_call: TRBV5-1; j_call: TRBJ2-1; clone_size: many; cdr3_aa: CASSSDSSVYNEQFF; cdr3_nt: TGCGCCAGCAGCTCGGACTCTAGCGTCTACAATGAGCAGTTCTTC
d_call: .; v_call: TRBV28; j_call: TRBJ2-3; clone_size: many; cdr3_aa: CASSLWTTTDTQYF; cdr3_nt: TGTGCCAGCAGTTTGTGGACGACCACAGATACGCAGTATTTT
d_call: TRBD2; v_call: TRBV7-2; j_call: TRBJ2-1; clone_size: many; cdr3_aa: CASRVSGGSYNEQFF; cdr3_nt: TGTGCCAGCAGAGTTAGCGGGGGCTCCTACAATGAGCAGTTCTTC
d_call: .; v_call: TRBV14; j_call: TRBJ2-7; clone_size: many; cdr3_aa: CASSQEDFPTYEQYF; cdr3_nt: TGTGCCAGCAGCCAAGAGGACTTCCCAACCTACGAGCAGTACTTC